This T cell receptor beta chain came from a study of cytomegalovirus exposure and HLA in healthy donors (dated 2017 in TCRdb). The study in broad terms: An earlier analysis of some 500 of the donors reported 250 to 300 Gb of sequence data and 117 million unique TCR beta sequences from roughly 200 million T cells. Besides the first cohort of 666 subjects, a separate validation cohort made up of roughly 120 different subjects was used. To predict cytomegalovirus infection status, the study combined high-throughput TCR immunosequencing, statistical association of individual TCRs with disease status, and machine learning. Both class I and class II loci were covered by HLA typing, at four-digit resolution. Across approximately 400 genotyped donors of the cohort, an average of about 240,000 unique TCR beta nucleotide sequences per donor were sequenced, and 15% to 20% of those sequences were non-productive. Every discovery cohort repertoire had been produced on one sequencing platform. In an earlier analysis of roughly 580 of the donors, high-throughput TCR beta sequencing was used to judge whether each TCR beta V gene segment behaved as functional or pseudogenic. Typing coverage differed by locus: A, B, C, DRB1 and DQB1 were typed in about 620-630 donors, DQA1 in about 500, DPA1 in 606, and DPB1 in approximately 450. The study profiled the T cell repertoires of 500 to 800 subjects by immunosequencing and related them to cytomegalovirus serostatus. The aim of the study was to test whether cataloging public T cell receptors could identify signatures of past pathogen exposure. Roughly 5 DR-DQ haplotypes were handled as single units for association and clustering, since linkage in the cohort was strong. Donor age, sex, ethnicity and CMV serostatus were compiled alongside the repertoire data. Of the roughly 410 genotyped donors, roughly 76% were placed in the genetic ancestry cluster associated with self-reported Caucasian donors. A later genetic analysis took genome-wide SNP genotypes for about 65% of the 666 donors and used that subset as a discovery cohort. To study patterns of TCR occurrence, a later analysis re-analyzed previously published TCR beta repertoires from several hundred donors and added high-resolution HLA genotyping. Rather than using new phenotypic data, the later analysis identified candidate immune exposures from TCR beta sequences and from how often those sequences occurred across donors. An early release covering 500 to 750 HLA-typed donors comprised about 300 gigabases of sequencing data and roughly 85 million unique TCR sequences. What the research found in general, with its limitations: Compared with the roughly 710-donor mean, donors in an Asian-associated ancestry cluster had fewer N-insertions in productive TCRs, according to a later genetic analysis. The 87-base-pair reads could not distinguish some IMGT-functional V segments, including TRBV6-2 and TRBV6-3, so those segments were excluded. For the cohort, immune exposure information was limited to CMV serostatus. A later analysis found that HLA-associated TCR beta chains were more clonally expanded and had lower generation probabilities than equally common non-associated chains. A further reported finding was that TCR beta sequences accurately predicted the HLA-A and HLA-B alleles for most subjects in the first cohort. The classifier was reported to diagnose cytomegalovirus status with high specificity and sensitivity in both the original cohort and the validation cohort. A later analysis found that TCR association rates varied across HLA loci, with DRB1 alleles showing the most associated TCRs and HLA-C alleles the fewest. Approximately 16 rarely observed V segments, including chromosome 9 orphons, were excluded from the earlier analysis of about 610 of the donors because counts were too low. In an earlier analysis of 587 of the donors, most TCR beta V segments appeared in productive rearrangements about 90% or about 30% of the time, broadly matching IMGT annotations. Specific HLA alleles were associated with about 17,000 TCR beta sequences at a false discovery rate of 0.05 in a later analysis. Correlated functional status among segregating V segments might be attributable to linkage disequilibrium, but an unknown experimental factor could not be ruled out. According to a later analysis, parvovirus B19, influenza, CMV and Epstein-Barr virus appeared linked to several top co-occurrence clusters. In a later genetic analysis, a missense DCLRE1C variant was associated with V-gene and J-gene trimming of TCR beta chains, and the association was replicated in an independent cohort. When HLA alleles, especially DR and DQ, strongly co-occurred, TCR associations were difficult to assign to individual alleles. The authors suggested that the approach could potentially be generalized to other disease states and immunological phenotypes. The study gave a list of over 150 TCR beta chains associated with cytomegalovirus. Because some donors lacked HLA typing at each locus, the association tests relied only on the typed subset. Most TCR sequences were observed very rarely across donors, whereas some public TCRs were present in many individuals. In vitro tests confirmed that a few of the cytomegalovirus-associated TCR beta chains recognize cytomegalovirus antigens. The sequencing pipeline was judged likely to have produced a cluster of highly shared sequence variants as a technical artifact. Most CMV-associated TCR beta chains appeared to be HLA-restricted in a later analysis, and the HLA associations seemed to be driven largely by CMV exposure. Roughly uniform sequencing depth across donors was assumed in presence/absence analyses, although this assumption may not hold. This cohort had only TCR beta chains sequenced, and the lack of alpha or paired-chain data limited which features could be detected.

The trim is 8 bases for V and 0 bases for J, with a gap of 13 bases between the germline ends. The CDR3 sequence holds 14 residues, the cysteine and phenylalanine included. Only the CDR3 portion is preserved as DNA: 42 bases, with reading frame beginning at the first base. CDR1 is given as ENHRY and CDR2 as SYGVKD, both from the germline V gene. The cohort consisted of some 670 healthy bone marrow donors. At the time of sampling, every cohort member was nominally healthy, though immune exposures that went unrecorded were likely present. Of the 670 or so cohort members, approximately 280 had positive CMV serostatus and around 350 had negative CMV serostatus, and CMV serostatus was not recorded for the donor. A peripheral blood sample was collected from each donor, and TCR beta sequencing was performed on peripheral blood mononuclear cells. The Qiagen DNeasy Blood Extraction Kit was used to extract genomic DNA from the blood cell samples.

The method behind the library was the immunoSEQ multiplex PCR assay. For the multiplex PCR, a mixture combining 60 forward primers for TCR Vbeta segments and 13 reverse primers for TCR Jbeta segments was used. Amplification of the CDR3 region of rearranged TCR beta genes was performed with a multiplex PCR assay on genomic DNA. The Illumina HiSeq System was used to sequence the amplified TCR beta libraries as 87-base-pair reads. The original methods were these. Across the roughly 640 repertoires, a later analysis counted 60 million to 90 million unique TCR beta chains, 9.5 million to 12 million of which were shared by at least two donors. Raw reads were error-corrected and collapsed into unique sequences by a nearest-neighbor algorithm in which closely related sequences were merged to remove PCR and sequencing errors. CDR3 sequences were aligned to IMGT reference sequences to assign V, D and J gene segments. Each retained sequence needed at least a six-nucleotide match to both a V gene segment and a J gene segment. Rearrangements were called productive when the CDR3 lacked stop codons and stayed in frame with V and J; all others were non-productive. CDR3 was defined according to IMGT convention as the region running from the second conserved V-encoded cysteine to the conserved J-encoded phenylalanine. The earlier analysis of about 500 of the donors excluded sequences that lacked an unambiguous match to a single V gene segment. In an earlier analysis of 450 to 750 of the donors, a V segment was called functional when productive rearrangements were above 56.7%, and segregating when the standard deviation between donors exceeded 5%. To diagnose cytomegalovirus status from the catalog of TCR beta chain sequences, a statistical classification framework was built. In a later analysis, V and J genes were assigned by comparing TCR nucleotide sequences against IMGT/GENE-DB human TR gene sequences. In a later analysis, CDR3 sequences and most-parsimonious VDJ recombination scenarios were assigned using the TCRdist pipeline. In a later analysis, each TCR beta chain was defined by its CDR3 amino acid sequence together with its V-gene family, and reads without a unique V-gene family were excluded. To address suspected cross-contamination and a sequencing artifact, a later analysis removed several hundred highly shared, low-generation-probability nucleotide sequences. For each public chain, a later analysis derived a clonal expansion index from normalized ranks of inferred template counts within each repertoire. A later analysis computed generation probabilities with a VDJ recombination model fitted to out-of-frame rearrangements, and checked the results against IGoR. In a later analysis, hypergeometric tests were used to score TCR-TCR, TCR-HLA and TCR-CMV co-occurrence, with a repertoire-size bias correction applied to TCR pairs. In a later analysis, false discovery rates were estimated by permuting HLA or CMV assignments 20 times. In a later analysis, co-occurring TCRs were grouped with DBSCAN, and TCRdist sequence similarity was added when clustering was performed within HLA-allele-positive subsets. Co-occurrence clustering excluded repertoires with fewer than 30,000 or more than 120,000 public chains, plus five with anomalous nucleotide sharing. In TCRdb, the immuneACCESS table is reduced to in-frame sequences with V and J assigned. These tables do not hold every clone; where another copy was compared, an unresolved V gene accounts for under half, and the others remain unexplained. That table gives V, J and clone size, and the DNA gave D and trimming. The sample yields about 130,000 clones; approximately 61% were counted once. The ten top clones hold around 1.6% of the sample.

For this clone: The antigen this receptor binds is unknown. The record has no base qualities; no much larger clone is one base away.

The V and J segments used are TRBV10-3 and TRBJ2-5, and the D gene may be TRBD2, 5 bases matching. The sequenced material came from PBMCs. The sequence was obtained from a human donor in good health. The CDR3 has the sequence CAIRSPGYQETQYF. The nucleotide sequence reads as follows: TGTGCCATCCGTAGTCCGGGGTACCAAGAGACCCAGTACTTC.